This TCR beta chain was obtained from a study of T cell clonotyping in hematopoietic cell transplantation. CDR1 is MGHRA and CDR2 is YSYEKL in the germline V gene. The V gene end was trimmed by 3 bases and the J gene end by 4 bases; junction bases not matched to a gene: 3. This CDR3 region has 15 residues. Method: immunoSEQ multiplex PCR; TCRdb's copy keeps in-frame clones and lacks some. The data show approximately 8,800 clones, over 85% seen once. Blood collection times were about day -28 and days 30, 100, 180 posttransplant. The clonotype comes from a male patient aged 50 to 60 who had an allogeneic stem cell transplant from a related donor, so T cells may come from the graft donor. Some clones in this sample may be carry-over from other donors' samples. This chain uses TRBV4-1 with TRBJ1-6; 7 positions agree with TRBD1. The source material was PBMCs, sampled 100 days after allogeneic stem cell transplant. This chain's CDR3 is CASSQPGQYNSPLHF. In DNA form, the CDR3 reads TGCGCCAGCAGCCAGCCGGGACAGTATAATTCACCCCTCCACTTT.